The rows below give T cell receptor beta chains drawn from one sample of a study of regulatory T cells in long-lasting Graves disease. TCRdb ran MiXCR on the multiplex PCR reads and lists one entry per CDR3 protein. The table records 350,000 to 400,000 distinct CDR3 sequences, 15% to 20% of them present only once. Separately, the same data were catalogued under a study of T cells in Graves' hyperthyroidism and ophthalmopathy.

The sample here was peripheral blood mononuclear cells (PBMCs), taken at new diagnosis, from a patient treated with antithyroid drugs. All receptors derive from a woman younger than 30 with Graves disease. CDR3s leave out the opening cysteine and the closing phenylalanine or tryptophan. D genes are given only for firm matches.

d_gene,len,j_gene,v_gene,CDR3aa
TRBD2,15,TRBJ2-1,TRBV20-1,SARSRGLAGAYNEQF
-,13,TRBJ2-2,TRBV6-5,ASSYVRGATGELF
TRBD1,14,TRBJ2-7,TRBV9,ASSARPTGGGDEQY
-,14,TRBJ1-2,TRBV11-2,ASSSLRRDRNYGYT
-,12,TRBJ2-2,TRBV5-1,ASSLNSSTGELF
TRBD2,11,TRBJ2-7,TRBV27,ASSLVAGGEQY
TRBD1,12,TRBJ1-1,TRBV20-1,RPGTGQMNTEAF
-,12,TRBJ2-3,TRBV18,ASSPQGITDTQY
-,15,TRBJ2-7,TRBV28,ASSLSGRGAHYDEQY
-,11,TRBJ1-3,TRBV5-1,ASSSLSGNTIY
-,15,TRBJ2-3,TRBV4-1,ASSQWFGSLVDHTQY
-,14,TRBJ1-4,TRBV6-5,ASSYSPTGFGEKLF
-,15,TRBJ1-5,TRBV2,ASRTGGGPYSNQPQH
TRBD2,14,TRBJ2-1,TRBV12-3/TRBV12-4,ASSGMGLAGLDEQF
TRBD2,12,TRBJ2-7,TRBV12-3/TRBV12-4,ASREGLALGEQY
TRBD1,11,TRBJ2-7,TRBV20-1,SASGQGLDEQY
TRBD2,12,TRBJ2-1,TRBV27,ASSKGLANNEQF
-,13,TRBJ2-5,TRBV3-1,ASSQDSTVQETQY
TRBD1,12,TRBJ2-5,TRBV18,ASSPRDSQETQY
TRBD1,12,TRBJ1-2,TRBV10-3,ATRDRVSNYGYT
-,11,TRBJ2-7,TRBV28,ASSAGASYEQY
-,16,TRBJ2-3,TRBV2,ASRETGARTSVTDTQY
TRBD1,12,TRBJ1-2,TRBV28,ASNGDRANYGYT
TRBD2,13,TRBJ2-2,TRBV7-8,ASRASGGSTGELF
-,10,TRBJ1-2,TRBV6-1,ASSEGPYGYT
-,13,TRBJ2-2,TRBV6-1,ASSNWGRGTGELF
-,13,TRBJ2-1,TRBV18,ASSPPNLGEYEQF
-,15,TRBJ1-3,TRBV18,ASSQSVGATDGNTIY
-,14,TRBJ2-7,TRBV20-1,SVRAPEGTAAYEQY
-,12,TRBJ2-7,TRBV20-1,SPRATGSSYEQY
-,12,TRBJ2-6,TRBV2,ASSALTGANVLT
-,11,TRBJ2-1,TRBV7-7,ASSLDPYNEQF
TRBD1,12,TRBJ1-2,TRBV14,ASSQGGQRYGYT
TRBD1,9,TRBJ1-2,TRBV20-1,SAPTGPGYT
-,14,TRBJ1-2,TRBV2,ASRRGRELTNYGYT
-,12,TRBJ1-2,TRBV3-1,ASSQDRELWSYT
-,12,TRBJ2-7,TRBV5-1,ASSSQTATYEQY
-,9,TRBJ2-1,TRBV3-1,ASSQGRFRV
TRBD1,11,TRBJ2-1,TRBV20-1,SARPGQGDEQF
-,11,TRBJ1-5,TRBV6-2/TRBV6-3,ASIQGALQPQH
TRBD1,11,TRBJ2-7,TRBV9,ASSAGQTYEQY
TRBD1,11,TRBJ2-7,TRBV6-5,ASSFTTGGEQY
TRBD2,13,TRBJ2-7,TRBV20-1,SARILAGERGEQY
-,15,TRBJ2-5,TRBV6-1,ASSERMYRAGQETQY
-,11,TRBJ2-7,TRBV12-3/TRBV12-4,ASSFRGGGEQY
-,12,TRBJ2-1,TRBV5-5,ASSLYRNYNEQF
-,13,TRBJ1-5,TRBV30,AWRSTGNSNQPQH
-,13,TRBJ2-3,TRBV28,ASSLVRAVTDTQY
TRBD1,14,TRBJ2-1,TRBV2,ASSSQGDRGGPEQF